The 29 T cell receptor beta chains in this list originate from one sample, sequenced in a study of T cell responses to AZD1222 COVID-19 vaccine. Clones were read by immunoSEQ multiplex PCR, and TCRdb kept only the in-frame ones, dropping some. The sample contains 96,000 or so clones, under 90% of which appear only once. This sample comprised peripheral blood, obtained on day 0 of AZD1222 vaccination. These receptors were taken from an adult in good health.

This clone was found once. The rearrangement links TRBV28 to TRBJ1-6; D is unresolved. Trimming pared 8 bases from V and 5 bases from J, leaving 13 bases between. The germline CDR1 and CDR2 sequences are MDHEN and SYDVKM. The CDR3 is made up of 14 amino acids. CDR3 residues: CASVSVRNNSPLHF. The CDR3 bases are TGTGCCAGCGTTTCGGTCCGCAATAATTCACCCCTCCACTTT.

The chain links TRBV5-1 to TRBJ2-7; TRBD2 might be the D (6 bases). The germline V and J ends were trimmed by 4 bases and 0 bases, with 14 bases remaining between them. The CDR3 is 15 residues long. Germline V CDR1 and CDR2: SGHRS, YFSETQ. CDR3 DNA sequence: TGCGCCAGCAGCCTAACCGGCGGGACCTCCTACGAGCAGTACTTC. Translated, it gives CASSLTGGTSYEQYF.

The chain couples TRBV19 to TRBJ1-1; D possibly corresponds to TRBD1 (5 bases). CDR1 LNHDA and CDR2 SQIVND come from the germline V gene (reference sequence). The germline V and J ends were trimmed by 7 bases and 0 bases, with 18 bases remaining between them. This CDR3 comprises 16 residues. The CDR3 nucleotides are TGTGCCAGTAACCGTCAGGGATTCGACATGAACACTGAAGCTTTCTTT. It codes for CASNRQGFDMNTEAFF. The variable domain in full, completed from reference TRBV19 and TRBJ1-1, reads DGGITQSPKYLFRKEGQNVTLSCEQNLNHDAMYWYRQDPGQGLRLIYYSQIVNDFQKGDIAEGYSVSREKKESFPLTVTSAQKNPTAFYLCASNRQGFDMNTEAFFGQGTRLTVV.

The rearrangement links TRBV7-3 to TRBJ1-5; a possible D gene is TRBD1 (5 bases). V was shortened by 5 bases and J by 0 bases, with 14 bases between the two germline ends. This CDR3 has 16 residues. CDR1 and CDR2 from the germline V gene are SGHTA and FQGTGA. CDR3 amino acids: CASSPRGRYSNQPQHF. The CDR3 region has the DNA TGTGCCAGCAGCCCCCGGGGCCGTTATAGCAATCAGCCCCAGCATTTT.

J is TRBJ2-1 and V is TRBV10-1, with D perhaps matching TRBD2 (6 bases). Trimming pared 4 bases from V and 9 bases from J, leaving 16 bases between. Germline V gene lookup returns CDR1 WNHNN and CDR2 SYGVQD (reference sequence). The CDR3 runs 14 residues. The CDR3 here is CASSGPGDRPEQFF. The CDR3 bases are TGCGCCAGCAGTGGGCCGGGAGATCGCCCTGAGCAGTTCTTC.

A few counts support this clone. This chain connects TRBV1 to TRBJ2-1. TRBV1 is assigned pseudogene status. The CDR3 has 13 amino acids. The CDR3 sequence is CTSSQVGHNEQFF. In DNA, the CDR3 is TGCACCAGCAGCCAGGTAGGGCACAATGAGCAGTTCTTC.

The chain couples TRBV29-1 to TRBJ2-7; either TRBD1 or TRBD2 may supply D (5 bases each). Looked up from germline, CDR1 is SQVTM and CDR2 is ANQGSEA. This CDR3 comprises 13 residues. V was pared by 7 bases and J by 1 base, with 14 bases between. The CDR3 reads CSATGGGSYEQYF. The CDR3 nucleotides are TGCAGCGCCACAGGTGGAGGATCCTACGAGCAGTACTTC.

The chain uses TRBV9 and TRBJ2-1; 8 positions agree with TRBD2. Germline CDR1 and CDR2: SGDLS and YYNGEE. J was trimmed by 4 bases and V by 0 bases; bases with no gene match: 6. The CDR3 has 16 amino acids. The CDR3 nucleotides read TGTGCCAGCAGCGTAGAGGCGGGAGGCCGATACAATGAGCAGTTCTTC. It specifies CASSVEAGGRYNEQFF.

J is TRBJ2-6 and V is TRBV7-3, with 9 positions matching TRBD1. Germline values: CDR1 SGHTA, CDR2 FQGTGA. After removal of 5 bases from V and 0 bases from J, the junction contained 20 bases not matched to a gene. CDR3 length: 22 residues. DNA for the CDR3: TGTGCCAGCAGCAAGCCTGGGAGAGTGGGACAGGGTCCCTTCTCTGGGGCCAACGTCCTGACTTTC. Encoded protein: CASSKPGRVGQGPFSGANVLTF.

The chain has TRBV5-1 and TRBJ2-7; D is uncertain. Germline CDR1 is SGHRS and CDR2 is YFSETQ. The CDR3 has 14 amino acids. V lost 4 bases and J 5 bases, leaving 16 bases between the germline ends. The CDR3 sequence: CASSNPELLDEQYF. DNA for the CDR3: TGCGCCAGCAGCAACCCGGAATTGCTAGACGAGCAGTACTTC.

The chain recombines TRBV2 with TRBJ1-2; D is unclear. Germline V gene sequence: CDR1 SNHLY, CDR2 FYNNEI. The CDR3 covers 11 residues. V was cut by 0 bases and J by 14 bases, with 10 bases left in between. In DNA, the CDR3 is TGTGCCAGCAGTGAAGCGCTTCGGTCGACCTTC. It yields the protein CASSEALRSTF.

The CDR3 DNA sequence: TGTGCCAGCAGCGCCAGCGGGGGGACAGTGGGGGAGACCCAGTACTTC. Protein product: CASSASGGTVGETQYF. This chain uses TRBV9 with TRBJ2-5, with TRBD2 matching 9 bases. CDR3 length: 16 residues. Germline lookup yields CDR1 SGDLS and CDR2 YYNGEE. V lost 3 bases, J lost 5 bases, and 11 bases stayed unmatched.

Regarding this clone: This CDR3 is also generated by other DNA sequences in the sample. The V and J genes are TRBV5-6 and TRBJ2-3; D might be TRBD2 (5 bases). This CDR3 has 12 amino acids. V lost 4 bases to trimming and J lost 3 bases, with 6 bases between them. Germline lookup yields CDR1 SGHDT and CDR2 YYEEEE. The CDR3 here is CASSPGTDTQYF. In DNA form, the CDR3 reads TGTGCCAGCAGCCCGGGAACAGATACGCAGTATTTT.

The chain carries TRBV7-2 and TRBJ2-3, with TRBD1 matching 9 bases. The junction had 4 bases not matched to a gene; V was cut back by 3 bases and J by 0 bases. The germline V gene has CDR1 SGHTA and CDR2 FQGNSA. The CDR3 is made up of 16 amino acids. DNA for the CDR3: TGTGCCAGCAGCTTTACAGGGGGCCTGAGCACAGATACGCAGTATTTT. As protein: CASSFTGGLSTDTQYF. Filled out from reference TRBV7-2 and TRBJ2-3, the complete variable domain reads GAGVSQSPSNKVTEKGKDVELRCDPISGHTALYWYRQSLGQGLEFLIYFQGNSAPDKSGLPSDRFSAERTGGSVSTLTIQRTQQEDSAVYLCASSFTGGLSTDTQYFGPGTRLTVL.

The chain couples TRBV6-2 or TRBV6-3 to TRBJ2-3; 10 positions match TRBD1. V shed 6 bases, J shed 4 bases, and the junction held 7 bases outside the gene matches. Germline assignment: CDR1 MNHEY and CDR2 SVGEGT. The CDR3 length is 15 residues. CDR3 sequence reads: CASSPGTGDSDTQYF. The CDR3 region has the DNA TGTGCCAGCAGCCCCGGGACAGGGGACTCAGATACGCAGTATTTT.

The CDR3, as DNA: TGTGCCAGCAGACAGAGAATACTCTACAATGAGCAGTTCTTC. Translated: CASRQRILYNEQFF. This rearrangement joins TRBV28 to TRBJ2-1; D call uncertain. Trimming stripped 6 bases from V and 3 bases from J, with 12 bases between. The CDR3 is 14 amino acids. Germline CDR1 reads MDHEN; CDR2 reads SYDVKM.

The CDR3 sequence is CASSSGGRGKGETQYF. CDR3 nucleotide sequence: TGTGCCAGCAGCTCCGGAGGCAGGGGAAAGGGGGAGACCCAGTACTTC. V gene TRBV5-4 combines with J gene TRBJ2-5, with TRBD1 as a possible D gene (6 bases). The CDR3 spans 16 residues. Looked up from germline, CDR1 is SGHNT and CDR2 is YYREEE (reference sequence). The V end lost 3 bases, the J end lost 5 bases, and 20 bases lay between the germline ends. The variable domain in full, completed from reference TRBV5-4 and TRBJ2-5, reads ETGVTQSPTHLIKTRGQQVTLRCSSQSGHNTVSWYQQALGQGPQFIFQYYREEENGRGNFPPRFSGLQFPNYSSELNVNALELDDSALYLCASSSGGRGKGETQYFGPGTRLLVL.

V and J are TRBV19 and TRBJ2-1, with D perhaps TRBD1 or TRBD2 (6 bases each). The CDR3 extends over 15 amino acids. The germline V and J ends were trimmed by 3 bases and 7 bases, with 16 bases remaining between them. Germline V CDR1 and CDR2: LNHDA, SQIVND (reference sequence). DNA of the CDR3: TGTGCCAGTAGTATGCTGAAGGGGGGTAGGAATGAGCAGTTCTTC. This codes for CASSMLKGGRNEQFF.

The chain combines TRBV5-1 with TRBJ2-3, with D possibly matching TRBD1 (5 bases). Per the germline V gene, CDR1 is SGHRS and CDR2 is YFSETQ. The V gene lost 0 bases and the J gene lost 6 bases, with 8 bases spanning the gap. This CDR3 has 13 residues. The CDR3 region has the DNA TGCGCCAGCAGCTTGGCAGGGAAGGATACGCAGTATTTT. It specifies CASSLAGKDTQYF.

The chain joins TRBV7-2 to TRBJ2-4, with 9 positions matching TRBD1. Germline CDR1 is SGHTA and CDR2 is FQGNSA. The CDR3 has 15 residues. The V segment lost 4 bases and the J segment 7 bases; nucleotides outside the gene matches: 8. CDR3 protein: CASSSRTGASNIQYF. As DNA, the CDR3 is TGTGCCAGCAGCTCGAGGACAGGGGCGTCGAACATTCAGTACTTC.

The chain combines TRBV5-1 with TRBJ2-7; TRBD1 might be the D (6 bases). The CDR3 runs to 14 residues. The germline V and J ends were trimmed by 3 bases and 3 bases, with 13 bases remaining between them. CDR1 is SGHRS and CDR2 is YFSETQ in the germline V gene. CDR3 coding DNA: TGCGCCAGCAGCTCCCGGGACACAGGCTACGAGCAGTACTTC. This gives the protein CASSSRDTGYEQYF.

V is TRBV7-9 and J is TRBJ2-7; D not resolved. Trimming shortened V by 4 bases and J by 0 bases, and 13 bases separated the two germline ends. Germline assignment: CDR1 SEHNR and CDR2 FQNEAQ (reference sequence). The CDR3 covers 15 residues. This CDR3 is CASSSSARLSYEQYF. The CDR3, as DNA: TGTGCCAGCAGCTCAAGCGCGCGCCTCTCCTACGAGCAGTACTTC.

This chain connects TRBV29-1 to TRBJ2-3; the D call may be TRBD1 or TRBD2 (5 bases each). V shed 3 bases and J shed 2 bases, with 12 bases lying between them. Looked up from germline, CDR1 is SQVTM and CDR2 is ANQGSEA. CDR3 length equals 14 residues. CDR3 sequence reads: CSVDGTQTTDTQYF. CDR3 nucleotide sequence: TGCAGCGTTGACGGGACCCAGACCACAGATACGCAGTATTTT.

This clone showed up just once. The chain uses TRBV19 and TRBJ2-2, with 8 bases fitting TRBD1. With 2 bases clipped from V and 5 bases from J, the junction kept 13 bases outside the gene matches. The CDR3 totals 18 residues. Germline CDR1 reads LNHDA; CDR2 reads SQIVND (reference sequence). The CDR3 sequence is CASSIRAGGAGWTGELFF. The CDR3 region has the DNA TGTGCCAGTAGTATAAGGGCAGGGGGCGCCGGATGGACCGGGGAGCTGTTTTTT.

The chain carries TRBV7-9 and TRBJ1-6; TRBD1 aligns across 10 bases. V lost 10 bases to trimming and J lost 7 bases; unmatched junction nucleotides: 10. Germline V gene data show CDR1 as SEHNR and CDR2 as FQNEAQ (reference sequence). The CDR3 length is 15 residues. Written as DNA, the CDR3 is TGTGCCACCATGAGCAGGACAGGGGGGAATTCACCCCTCCACTTT. Translating gives CATMSRTGGNSPLHF.

The CDR3 reads CASSLDRPYEQYF. The DNA of the CDR3 is TGTGCCAGCAGCTTGGACAGGCCCTACGAGCAGTACTTC. The gene calls are TRBV7-9 and TRBJ2-7, with 7 positions matching TRBD1. The CDR3 runs 13 residues. Germline CDR1 SEHNR, CDR2 FQNEAQ (reference sequence). Trimming at V came to 3 bases and at J to 2 bases, leaving 1 base not matched to a gene.

V and J are TRBV7-2 and TRBJ2-5, with D possibly matching TRBD2 (6 bases). CDR1 SGHTA and CDR2 FQGNSA come from the germline V gene. The CDR3 sequence is 15 residues long. The ends were cut back, 1 base at V and 2 bases at J, with 11 bases in the middle. The CDR3 region is CASSLVGTEQETQYF. In nucleotides, the CDR3 is TGTGCCAGCAGCTTAGTAGGGACTGAGCAAGAGACCCAGTACTTC.

The rearrangement joins TRBV7-9 to TRBJ2-1; 7 bases line up with TRBD1. The trim removed 5 bases at V and 5 bases at J, leaving 9 bases unmatched. Germline V gene lookup returns CDR1 SEHNR and CDR2 FQNEAQ (reference sequence). This CDR3 is 15 amino acids long. The CDR3 loop is CASSPDSRGNNEQFF. Written as DNA, the CDR3 is TGTGCCAGCAGCCCCGATAGCAGGGGGAACAATGAGCAGTTCTTC.

This chain connects TRBV7-8 to TRBJ2-7; D call uncertain. In germline, CDR1 is SGHVS, CDR2 FQNEAQ. There are 15 residues in the CDR3. Deletions cut 4 bases from V and 0 bases from J, with 13 bases between. The CDR3 reads CASSSEASDSYEQYF. The CDR3 DNA reads as TGTGCCAGCAGCTCAGAGGCGTCGGACTCCTACGAGCAGTACTTC.